This T cell receptor beta chain was sequenced during a study of blood T cell repertoires in COVID-19. Authors' methods: Using reference gene primer amplification, nucleated cell counts were estimated. Method: immunoSEQ multiplex PCR; TCRdb's copy keeps in-frame clones and lacks some. That table supplies the V and J calls and clone size; D and trimming were determined from the DNA. In the table there are around 200,000 clones, under 85% of which are singletons. Germline lookup yields CDR1 SGHVS and CDR2 FQNEAQ. The CDR3 consists of 13 residues. Trimming took 6 bases from V and 3 from J, leaving 12 bases between them.

Sequences were obtained from peripheral blood. The chain uses TRBV7-8 and TRBJ2-7, with D perhaps matching TRBD1 (6 bases). The sequence was collected from a woman aged 80 or older with acute or convalescent COVID-19. The CDR3 here is CASRQGTSYEQYF. CDR3 bases: TGTGCCAGCAGGCAAGGGACAAGCTACGAGCAGTACTTC.